The source of this TCR beta chain is a study of blood T cells in healthy people across ages. Study conclusions and caveats: Nothing was known about donor CMV status, and this possibly confounded expanded clonotype changes.

Comments on this clonotype: Its matching antigen is unknown.

The length of the CDR3 is 13 residues. V lost 7 bases and J 4 bases, leaving 12 bases between the germline ends. Then a second PCR, running about 6 to 12 cycles, was carried out with a sample-barcoded 5' primer and a J-beta primer mix. All cDNA molecules were each tagged by a template-switch adaptor with 12 random nucleotides. TCRdb reprocessed the 5' RACE reads via MiXCR and lists one record per CDR3 protein. The repertoire consists of over a million distinct CDR3 sequences, with 42% occurring once and the leading ten covering 7% to 9%. The sequenced material came from blood. The TCR originated in a woman aged 18-29 years in good health. V usage is TRBV12-3 or TRBV12-4 and J usage is TRBJ2-3, with D unresolved. For the CDR3, the DNA is TGTGCCAGCACCGGATACCAGCCAGATACGCAGTATTTT. Protein product: CASTGYQPDTQYF.